This T cell receptor (beta chain) came from a study of CD8+CD57+ T cells in acquired aplastic anemia. At the level of the study: The DNA of sorted CD4+ and CD8+ cells averaged 3.2 ug. Whole-study results and caveats: Patients and controls had in common twenty-nine CD8+ CDR3 sequences.

Germline V CDR1 and CDR2: LNHNV, YYDKDF (reference sequence). The CDR3 length is 15 residues. V shed 3 bases and J shed 4 bases, with 15 bases lying between them. Ten or more counts support this clonotype. Antigen specificity is unknown. Whoever was chosen for sequencing had shown CD8+CD57+ cell expansion by flow cytometry. Severe acquired aplastic anemia was diagnosed in all patients. Blood sampling was performed on the patients, and none of them had received therapy by then. Genomic DNA acted as the template from which TCR beta VDJ combination and CDR3 sequence profiling were carried out. TCRdb redid the calling of the reads with MiXCR, one entry per CDR3 protein. The data contain 450,000 to 600,000 distinct CDR3 sequences, under 40% of them seen just once; the ten biggest clones take up less than 0.85%.

The chain joins TRBV15 to TRBJ2-5; the D call may be TRBD1 or TRBD2 (5 bases each). The TCR sequence derives from a human donor with aplastic anemia. Sequencing was performed on sorted CD4+, CD8+, or CD8+CD57+ T cells (not recorded which) from PBMCs. CDR3 loop: CATSSGDVLGETQYF. DNA for the CDR3: TGTGCCACCAGCAGCGGGGACGTCTTAGGAGAGACCCAGTACTTC.